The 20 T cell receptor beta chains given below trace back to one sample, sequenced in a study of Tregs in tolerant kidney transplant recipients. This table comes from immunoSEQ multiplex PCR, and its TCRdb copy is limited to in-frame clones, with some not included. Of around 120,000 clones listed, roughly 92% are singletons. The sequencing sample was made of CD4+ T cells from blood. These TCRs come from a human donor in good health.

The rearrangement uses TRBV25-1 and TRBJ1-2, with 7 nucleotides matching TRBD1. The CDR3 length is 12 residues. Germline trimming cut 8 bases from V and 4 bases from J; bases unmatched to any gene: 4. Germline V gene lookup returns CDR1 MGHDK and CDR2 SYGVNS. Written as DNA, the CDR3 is TGTGCCAGCCAGGGACAGCTCTATGGCTACACCTTC. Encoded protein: CASQGQLYGYTF.

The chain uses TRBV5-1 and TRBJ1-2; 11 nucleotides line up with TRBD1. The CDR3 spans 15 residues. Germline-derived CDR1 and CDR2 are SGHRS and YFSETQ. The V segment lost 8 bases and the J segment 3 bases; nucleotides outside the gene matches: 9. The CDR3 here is CASRTGGVLDYGYTF. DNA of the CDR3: TGCGCCAGTCGGACAGGGGGCGTTTTAGACTATGGCTACACCTTC.

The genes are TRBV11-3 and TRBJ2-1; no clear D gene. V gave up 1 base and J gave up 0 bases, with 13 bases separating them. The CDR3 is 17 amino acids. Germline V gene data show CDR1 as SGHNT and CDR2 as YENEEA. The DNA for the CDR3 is TGTGCCAGCAGCTTAGGAGCCAGGCAAAGCTCCTACAATGAGCAGTTCTTC. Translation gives CASSLGARQSSYNEQFF.

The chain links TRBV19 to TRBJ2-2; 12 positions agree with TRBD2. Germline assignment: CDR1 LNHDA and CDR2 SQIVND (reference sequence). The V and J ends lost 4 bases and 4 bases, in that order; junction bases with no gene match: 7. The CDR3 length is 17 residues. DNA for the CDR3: TGTGCCAGTAGTACCGCCACTAGCGGGGGGTCCACCGGGGAGCTGTTTTTT. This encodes CASSTATSGGSTGELFF. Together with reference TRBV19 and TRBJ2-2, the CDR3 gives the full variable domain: DGGITQSPKYLFRKEGQNVTLSCEQNLNHDAMYWYRQDPGQGLRLIYYSQIVNDFQKGDIAEGYSVSREKKESFPLTVTSAQKNPTAFYLCASSTATSGGSTGELFFGEGSRLTVL.

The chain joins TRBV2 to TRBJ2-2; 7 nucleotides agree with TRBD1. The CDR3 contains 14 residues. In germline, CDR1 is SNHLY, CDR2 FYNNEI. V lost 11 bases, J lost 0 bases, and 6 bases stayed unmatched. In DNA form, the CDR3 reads TGTGCCGATAGGGACAGATCGAACACCGGGGAGCTGTTTTTT. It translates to CADRDRSNTGELFF.

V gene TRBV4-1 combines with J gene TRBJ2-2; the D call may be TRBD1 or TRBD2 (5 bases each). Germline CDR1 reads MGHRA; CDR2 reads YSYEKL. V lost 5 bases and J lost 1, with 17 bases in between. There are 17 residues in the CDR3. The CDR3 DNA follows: TGCGCCAGCAGCTACCAGAGGGACCGAGGGAACACCGGGGAGCTGTTTTTT. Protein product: CASSYQRDRGNTGELFF.

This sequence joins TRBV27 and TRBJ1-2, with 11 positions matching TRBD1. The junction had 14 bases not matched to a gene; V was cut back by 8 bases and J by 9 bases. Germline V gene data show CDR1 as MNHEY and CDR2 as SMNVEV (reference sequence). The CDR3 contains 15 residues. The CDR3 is CASSRPGQGVERYTF. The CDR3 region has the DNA TGTGCCAGCTCTCGACCGGGACAGGGGGTCGAGCGCTACACCTTC.

The CDR3: CASSSGSGANVLTF. The CDR3 region has the DNA TGTGCCAGCAGCTCGGGCTCTGGGGCCAACGTCCTGACTTTC. J is TRBJ2-6 and V is TRBV5-4; no reliable D call. Trimming cost V 3 bases and J 0 bases, with 4 bases left between them. This CDR3 contains 14 residues. Germline CDR1 SGHNT, CDR2 YYREEE (reference sequence).

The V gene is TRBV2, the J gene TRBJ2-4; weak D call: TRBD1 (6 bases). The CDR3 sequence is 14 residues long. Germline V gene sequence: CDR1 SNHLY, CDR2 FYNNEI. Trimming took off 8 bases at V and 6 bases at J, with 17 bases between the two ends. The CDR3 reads CASELTGSGNIQYF. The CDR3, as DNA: TGTGCCAGCGAGCTTACAGGGTCTGGAAACATTCAGTACTTC.

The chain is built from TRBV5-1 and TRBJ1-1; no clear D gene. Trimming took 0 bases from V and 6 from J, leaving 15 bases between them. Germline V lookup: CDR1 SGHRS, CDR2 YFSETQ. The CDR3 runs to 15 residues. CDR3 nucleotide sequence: TGCGCCAGCAGCTTGGCCGGGGTCCTAAGGGCTGAAGCTTTCTTT. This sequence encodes CASSLAGVLRAEAFF.

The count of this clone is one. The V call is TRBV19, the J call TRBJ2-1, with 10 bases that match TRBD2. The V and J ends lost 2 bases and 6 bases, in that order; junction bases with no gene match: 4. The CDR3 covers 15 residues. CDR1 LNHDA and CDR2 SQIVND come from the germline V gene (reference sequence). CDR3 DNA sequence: TGTGCCAGTAGTATAAATAGCGGGGGGAGCAATGAGCAGTTCTTC. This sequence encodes CASSINSGGSNEQFF.

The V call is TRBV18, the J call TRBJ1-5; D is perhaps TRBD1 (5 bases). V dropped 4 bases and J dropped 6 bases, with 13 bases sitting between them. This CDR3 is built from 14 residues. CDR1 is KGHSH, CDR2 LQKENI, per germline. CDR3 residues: CASSLGRGSQPQHF. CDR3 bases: TGTGCCAGCTCACTAGGCCGGGGCAGTCAGCCCCAGCATTTT.

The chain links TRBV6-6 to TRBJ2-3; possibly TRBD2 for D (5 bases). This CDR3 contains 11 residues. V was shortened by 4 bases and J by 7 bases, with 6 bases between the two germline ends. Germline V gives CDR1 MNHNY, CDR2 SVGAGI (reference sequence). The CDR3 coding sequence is TGTGCCAGCAGTTCGGGAAATACGCAGTATTTT. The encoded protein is CASSSGNTQYF.

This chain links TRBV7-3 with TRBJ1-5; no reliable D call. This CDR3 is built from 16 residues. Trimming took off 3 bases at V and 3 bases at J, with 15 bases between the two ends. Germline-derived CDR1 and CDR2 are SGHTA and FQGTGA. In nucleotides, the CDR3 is TGTGCCAGCAGCTTTGGAGGGCGAGCAATCAATCAGCCCCAGCATTTT. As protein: CASSFGGRAINQPQHF. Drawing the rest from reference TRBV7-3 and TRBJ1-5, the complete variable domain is GAGVSQTPSNKVTEKGKYVELRCDPISGHTALYWYRQSLGQGPEFLIYFQGTGAADDSGLPNDRFFAVRPEGSVSTLKIQRTERGDSAVYLCASSFGGRAINQPQHFGDGTRLSIL.

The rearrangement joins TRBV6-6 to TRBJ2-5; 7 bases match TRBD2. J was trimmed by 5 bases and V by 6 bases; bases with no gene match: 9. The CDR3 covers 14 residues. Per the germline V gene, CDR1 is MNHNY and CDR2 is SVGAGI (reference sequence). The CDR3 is CASSQQRGDETQYF. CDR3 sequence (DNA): TGTGCCAGCAGCCAACAACGGGGGGACGAGACCCAGTACTTC.

The CDR3 spells CASSFPHRAGVGDTQYF. As DNA, the CDR3 is TGTGCCAGCAGCTTCCCCCATCGAGCGGGAGTGGGAGATACGCAGTATTTT. The J gene is TRBJ2-3, the V gene TRBV5-6; TRBD2 aligns across 8 bases. This CDR3 region has 17 residues. The ends lost 2 bases at V and 5 bases at J; junction bases unmatched: 13. Per the germline V gene, CDR1 is SGHDT and CDR2 is YYEEEE.

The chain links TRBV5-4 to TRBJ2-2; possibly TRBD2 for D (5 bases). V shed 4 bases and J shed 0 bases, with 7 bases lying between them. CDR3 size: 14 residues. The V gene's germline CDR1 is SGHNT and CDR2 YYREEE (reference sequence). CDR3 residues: CASSPGSNTGELFF. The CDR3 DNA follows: TGTGCCAGCAGCCCGGGATCGAACACCGGGGAGCTGTTTTTT.

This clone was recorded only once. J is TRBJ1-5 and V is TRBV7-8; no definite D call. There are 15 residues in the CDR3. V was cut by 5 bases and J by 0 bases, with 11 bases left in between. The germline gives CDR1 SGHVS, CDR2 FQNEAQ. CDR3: CASSTWTDSNQPQHF. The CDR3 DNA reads TGTGCCAGCAGCACCTGGACGGATAGCAATCAGCCCCAGCATTTT.

CDR3 sequence (DNA): TGTGCCAGCAGTTCGCAGCGGATTAACACCGGGGAGCTGTTTTTT. Its translation: CASSSQRINTGELFF. The chain links TRBV2 to TRBJ2-2, with a tentative D call TRBD2 (5 bases). Germline CDR1 reads SNHLY; CDR2 reads FYNNEI. There are 15 residues in the CDR3. The V and J ends lost 5 bases and 2 bases respectively, with 12 bases between them.

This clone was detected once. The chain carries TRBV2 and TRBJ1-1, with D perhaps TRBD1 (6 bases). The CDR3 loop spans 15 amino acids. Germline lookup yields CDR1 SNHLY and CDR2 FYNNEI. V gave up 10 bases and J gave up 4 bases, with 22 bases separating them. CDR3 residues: CATPGHDPTGTEAFF. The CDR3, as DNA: TGTGCCACCCCGGGACACGACCCGACGGGCACTGAAGCTTTCTTT. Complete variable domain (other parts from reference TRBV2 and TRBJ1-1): EPEVTQTPSHQVTQMGQEVILRCVPISNHLYFYWYRQILGQKVEFLVSFYNNEISEKSEIFDDQFSVERPDGSNFTLKIRSTKLEDSAMYFCATPGHDPTGTEAFFGQGTRLTVV.